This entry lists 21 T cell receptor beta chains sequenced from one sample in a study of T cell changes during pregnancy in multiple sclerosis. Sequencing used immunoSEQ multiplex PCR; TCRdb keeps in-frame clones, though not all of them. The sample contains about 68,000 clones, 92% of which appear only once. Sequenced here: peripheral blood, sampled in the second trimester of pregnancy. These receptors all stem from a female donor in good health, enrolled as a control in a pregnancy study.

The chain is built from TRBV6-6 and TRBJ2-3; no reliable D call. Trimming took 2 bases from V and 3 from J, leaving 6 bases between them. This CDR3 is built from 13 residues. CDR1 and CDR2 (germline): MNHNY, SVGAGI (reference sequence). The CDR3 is CASSYQKTDTQYF. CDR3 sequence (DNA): TGTGCCAGCAGTTACCAGAAGACAGATACGCAGTATTTT.

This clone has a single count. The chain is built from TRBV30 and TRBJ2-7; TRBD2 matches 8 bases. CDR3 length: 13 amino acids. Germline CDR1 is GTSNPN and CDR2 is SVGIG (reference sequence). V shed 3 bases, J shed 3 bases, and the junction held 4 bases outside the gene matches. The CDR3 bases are TGTGCCTGGAGCGGGAGGGTTAACTACGAGCAGTACTTC. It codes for CAWSGRVNYEQYF.

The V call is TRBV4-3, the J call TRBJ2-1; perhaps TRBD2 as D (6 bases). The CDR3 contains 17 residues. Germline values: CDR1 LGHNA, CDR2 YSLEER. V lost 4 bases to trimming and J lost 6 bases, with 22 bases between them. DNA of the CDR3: TGCGCCAGCAGCCGCGGCTGGGTCTCGCGGGATTCCAATGAGCAGTTCTTC. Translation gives CASSRGWVSRDSNEQFF.

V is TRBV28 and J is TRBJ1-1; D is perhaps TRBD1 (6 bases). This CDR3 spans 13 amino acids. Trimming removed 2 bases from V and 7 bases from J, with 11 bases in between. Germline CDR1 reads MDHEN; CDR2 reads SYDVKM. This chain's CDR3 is CASSLQGIGEAFF. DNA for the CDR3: TGTGCCAGCAGTTTACAGGGGATCGGTGAAGCTTTCTTT.

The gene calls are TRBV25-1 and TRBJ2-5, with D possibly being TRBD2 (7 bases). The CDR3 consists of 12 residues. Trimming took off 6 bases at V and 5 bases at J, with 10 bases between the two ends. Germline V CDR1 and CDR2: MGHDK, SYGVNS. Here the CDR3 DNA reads TGTGCCAGCAGGCGGGGGCTGGAGACCCAGTACTTC. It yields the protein CASRRGLETQYF.

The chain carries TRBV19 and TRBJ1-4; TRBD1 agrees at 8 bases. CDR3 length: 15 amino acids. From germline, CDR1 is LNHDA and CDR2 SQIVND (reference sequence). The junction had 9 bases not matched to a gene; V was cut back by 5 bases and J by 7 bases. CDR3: CASSSQGARGEKLFF. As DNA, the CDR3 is TGTGCCAGTAGTTCGCAGGGGGCTCGAGGTGAAAAACTGTTTTTT.

The CDR3 DNA is TGTGCCAGCATAAAGGGGCAGGCCTACGAGCAGTACTTC. Its protein is CASIKGQAYEQYF. This chain uses TRBV6-1 with TRBJ2-7; D possibly corresponds to TRBD1 (5 bases). Looked up from germline, CDR1 is MNHNS and CDR2 is SASEGT. V gave up 7 bases and J gave up 2 bases, with 12 bases separating them. This CDR3 is 13 amino acids long.

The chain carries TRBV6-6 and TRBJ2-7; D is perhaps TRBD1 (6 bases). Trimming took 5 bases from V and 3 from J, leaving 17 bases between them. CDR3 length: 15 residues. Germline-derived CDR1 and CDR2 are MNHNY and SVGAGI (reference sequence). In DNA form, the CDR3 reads TGTGCCAGCAGTCCTCTAGGTAGGGGGAACTACGAGCAGTACTTC. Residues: CASSPLGRGNYEQYF.

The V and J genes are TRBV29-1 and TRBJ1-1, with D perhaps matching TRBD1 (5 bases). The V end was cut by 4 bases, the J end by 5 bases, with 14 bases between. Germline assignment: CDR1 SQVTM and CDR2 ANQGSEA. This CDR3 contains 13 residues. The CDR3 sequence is CSVVGGTRTEAFF. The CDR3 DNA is TGCAGCGTTGTGGGCGGGACTCGGACTGAAGCTTTCTTT.

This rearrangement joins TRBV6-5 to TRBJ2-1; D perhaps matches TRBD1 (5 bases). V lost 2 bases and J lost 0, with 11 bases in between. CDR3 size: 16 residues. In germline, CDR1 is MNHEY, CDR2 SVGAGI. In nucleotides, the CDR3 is TGTGCCAGCAGTTACACCGACAGCAGCTCCTACAATGAGCAGTTCTTC. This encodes CASSYTDSSSYNEQFF.

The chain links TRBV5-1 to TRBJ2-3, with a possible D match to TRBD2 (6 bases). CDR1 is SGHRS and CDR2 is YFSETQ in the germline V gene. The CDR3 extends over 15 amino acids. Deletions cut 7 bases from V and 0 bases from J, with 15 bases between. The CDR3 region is CASSRASESTDTQYF. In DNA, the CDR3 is TGCGCCAGCTCTAGGGCTAGCGAAAGCACAGATACGCAGTATTTT.

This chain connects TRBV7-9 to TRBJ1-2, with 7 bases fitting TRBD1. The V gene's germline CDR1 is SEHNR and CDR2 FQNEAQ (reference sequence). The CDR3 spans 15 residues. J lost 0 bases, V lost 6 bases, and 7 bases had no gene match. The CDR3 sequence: CASRPRQGANYGYTF. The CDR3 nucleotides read TGTGCCAGCAGACCCAGACAGGGCGCTAACTATGGCTACACCTTC.

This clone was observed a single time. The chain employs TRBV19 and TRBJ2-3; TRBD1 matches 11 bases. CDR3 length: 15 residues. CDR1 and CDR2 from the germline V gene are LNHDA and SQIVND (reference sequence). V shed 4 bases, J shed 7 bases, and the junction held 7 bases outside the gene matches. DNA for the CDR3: TGTGCCAGTAGTACCCGGACAGGGGGCTCCTATACGCAGTATTTT. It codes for CASSTRTGGSYTQYF.

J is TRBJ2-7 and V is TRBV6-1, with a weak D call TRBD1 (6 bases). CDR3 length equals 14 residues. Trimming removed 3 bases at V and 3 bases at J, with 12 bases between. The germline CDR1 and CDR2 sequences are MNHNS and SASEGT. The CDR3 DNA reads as TGTGCCAGCAGTGACTCCGGACAGTTCTACGAGCAGTACTTC. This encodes CASSDSGQFYEQYF.

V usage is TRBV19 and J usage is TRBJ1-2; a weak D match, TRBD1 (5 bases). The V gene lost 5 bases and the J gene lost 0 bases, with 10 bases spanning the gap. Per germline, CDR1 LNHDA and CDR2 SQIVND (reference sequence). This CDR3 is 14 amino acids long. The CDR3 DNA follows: TGTGCCAGTAGTGTCCAGGGTGCTAACTATGGCTACACCTTC. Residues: CASSVQGANYGYTF.

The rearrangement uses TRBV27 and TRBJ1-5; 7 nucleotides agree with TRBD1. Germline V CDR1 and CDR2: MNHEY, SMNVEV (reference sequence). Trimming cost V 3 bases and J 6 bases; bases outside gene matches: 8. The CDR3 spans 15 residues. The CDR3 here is CASSLSGQLRQPQHF. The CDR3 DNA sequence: TGTGCCAGCAGTTTGTCGGGACAGCTTCGTCAGCCCCAGCATTTT.

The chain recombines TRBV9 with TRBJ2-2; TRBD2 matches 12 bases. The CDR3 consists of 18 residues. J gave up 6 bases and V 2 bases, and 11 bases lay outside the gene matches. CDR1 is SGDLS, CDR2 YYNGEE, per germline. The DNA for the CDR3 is TGTGCCAGCAGCGTTTTCCGGGCTAGCGGGAGGGGTGCCGGGGAGCTGTTTTTT. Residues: CASSVFRASGRGAGELFF.

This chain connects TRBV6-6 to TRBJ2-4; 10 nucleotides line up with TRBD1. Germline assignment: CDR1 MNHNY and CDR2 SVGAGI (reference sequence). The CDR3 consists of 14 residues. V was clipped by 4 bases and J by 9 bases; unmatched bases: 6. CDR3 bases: TGTGCCAGCAGTTCTACGGGACAGGGGATCATTCAGTACTTC. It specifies CASSSTGQGIIQYF.

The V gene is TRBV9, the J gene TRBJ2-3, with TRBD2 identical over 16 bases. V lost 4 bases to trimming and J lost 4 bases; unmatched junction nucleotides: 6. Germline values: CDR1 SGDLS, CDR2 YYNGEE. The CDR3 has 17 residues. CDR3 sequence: CASSSGTSGRGSDTQYF. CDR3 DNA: TGTGCCAGCAGCTCCGGGACTAGCGGGAGGGGCTCAGATACGCAGTATTTT.

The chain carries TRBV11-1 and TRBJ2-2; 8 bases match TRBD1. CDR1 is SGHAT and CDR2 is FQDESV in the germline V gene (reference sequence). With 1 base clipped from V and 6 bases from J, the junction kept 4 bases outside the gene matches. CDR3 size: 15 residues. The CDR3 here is CASSLGGQGAGELFF. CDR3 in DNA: TGTGCCAGCAGCTTAGGCGGACAGGGTGCCGGGGAGCTGTTTTTT.

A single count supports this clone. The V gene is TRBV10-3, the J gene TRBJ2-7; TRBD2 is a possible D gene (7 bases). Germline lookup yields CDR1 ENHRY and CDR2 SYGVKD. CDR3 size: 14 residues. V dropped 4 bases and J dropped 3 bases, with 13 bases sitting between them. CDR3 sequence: CAISVGGAYYEQYF. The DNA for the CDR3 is TGTGCCATCAGTGTTGGGGGGGCTTACTACGAGCAGTACTTC.